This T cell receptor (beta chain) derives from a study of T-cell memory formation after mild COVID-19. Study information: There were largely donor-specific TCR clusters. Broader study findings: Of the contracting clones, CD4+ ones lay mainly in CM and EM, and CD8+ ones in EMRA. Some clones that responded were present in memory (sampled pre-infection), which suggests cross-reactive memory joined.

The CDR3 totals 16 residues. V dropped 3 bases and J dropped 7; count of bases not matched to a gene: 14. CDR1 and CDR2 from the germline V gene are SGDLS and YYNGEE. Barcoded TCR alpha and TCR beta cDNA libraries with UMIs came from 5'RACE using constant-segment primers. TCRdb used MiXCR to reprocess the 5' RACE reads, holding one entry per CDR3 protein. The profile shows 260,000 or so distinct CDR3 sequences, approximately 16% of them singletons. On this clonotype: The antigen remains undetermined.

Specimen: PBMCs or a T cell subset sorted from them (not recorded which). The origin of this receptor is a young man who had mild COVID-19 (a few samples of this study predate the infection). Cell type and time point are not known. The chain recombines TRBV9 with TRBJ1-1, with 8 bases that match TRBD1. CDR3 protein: CASSASRDRKRGEAFF. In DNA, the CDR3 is TGTGCCAGCAGCGCGAGCCGGGACAGGAAAAGGGGTGAAGCTTTCTTT.